Ten or more counts support the clone carrying this TCR beta chain. One entry per CDR3 protein, called by TCRdb with MiXCR from the 5' RACE reads. This repertoire shows 81,000 or so distinct CDR3 sequences, approximately 12% found once; its top ten account for roughly 3.1%. The data derive from a study of early T cells in non-severe SARS-CoV-2 infection. This CDR3 has 15 residues. The V gene lost 2 bases and the J gene lost 7 bases, with 18 bases spanning the gap. CDR1 and CDR2 (germline): MNHEY, SMNVEV (reference sequence). The specimen was whole blood. This receptor was taken from an adult who was a healthcare worker with PCR-confirmed SARS-CoV-2 infection or an uninfected control (not recorded which). The V call is TRBV27, the J call TRBJ2-7, with D possibly matching TRBD1 (6 bases). The CDR3 sequence is CASSLGGLPTREQYF. As DNA, the CDR3 is TGTGCCAGCAGTTTAGGGGGCCTCCCGACGAGAGAGCAGTACTTC.